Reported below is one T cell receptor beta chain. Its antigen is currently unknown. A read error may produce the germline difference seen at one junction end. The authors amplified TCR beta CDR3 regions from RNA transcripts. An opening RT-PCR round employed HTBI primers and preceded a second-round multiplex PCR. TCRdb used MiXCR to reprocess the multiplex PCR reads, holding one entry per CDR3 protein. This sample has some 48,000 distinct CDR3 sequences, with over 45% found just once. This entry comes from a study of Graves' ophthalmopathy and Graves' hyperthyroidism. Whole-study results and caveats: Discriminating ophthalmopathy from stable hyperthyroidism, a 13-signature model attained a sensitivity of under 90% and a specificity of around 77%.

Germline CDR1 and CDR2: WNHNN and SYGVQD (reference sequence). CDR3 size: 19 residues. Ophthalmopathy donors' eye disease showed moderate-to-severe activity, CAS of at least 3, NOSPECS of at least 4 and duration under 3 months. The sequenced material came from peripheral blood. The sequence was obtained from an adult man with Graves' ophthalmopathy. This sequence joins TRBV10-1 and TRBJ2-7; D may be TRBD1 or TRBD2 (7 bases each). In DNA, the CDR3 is TGTGCCAGCTCACCAAGGTTCGATGGAGGGAGGGACAGTGCCTACGAGCAGTACTTC. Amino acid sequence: CASSPRFDGGRDSAYEQYF.